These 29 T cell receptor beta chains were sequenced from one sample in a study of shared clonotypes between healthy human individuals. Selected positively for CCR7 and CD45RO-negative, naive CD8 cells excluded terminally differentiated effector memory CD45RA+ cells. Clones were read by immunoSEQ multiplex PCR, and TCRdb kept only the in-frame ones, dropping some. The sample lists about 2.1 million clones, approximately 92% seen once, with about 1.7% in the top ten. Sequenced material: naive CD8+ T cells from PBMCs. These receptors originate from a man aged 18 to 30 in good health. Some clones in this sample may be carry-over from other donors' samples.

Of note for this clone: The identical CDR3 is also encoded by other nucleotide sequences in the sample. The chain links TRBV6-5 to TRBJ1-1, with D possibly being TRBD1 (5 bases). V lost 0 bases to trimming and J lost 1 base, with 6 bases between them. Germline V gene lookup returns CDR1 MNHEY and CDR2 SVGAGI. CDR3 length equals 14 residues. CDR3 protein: CASSYSDRNTEAFF. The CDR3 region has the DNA TGTGCCAGCAGTTACTCCGACAGGAACACTGAAGCTTTCTTT.

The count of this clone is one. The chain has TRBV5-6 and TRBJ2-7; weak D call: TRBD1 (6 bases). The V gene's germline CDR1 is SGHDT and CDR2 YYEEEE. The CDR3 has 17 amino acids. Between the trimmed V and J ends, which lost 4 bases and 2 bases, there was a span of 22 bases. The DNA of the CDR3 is TGTGCCAGCAGCCAGGGGACCCTTAGGTCGAGGGCCTACGAGCAGTACTTC. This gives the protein CASSQGTLRSRAYEQYF.

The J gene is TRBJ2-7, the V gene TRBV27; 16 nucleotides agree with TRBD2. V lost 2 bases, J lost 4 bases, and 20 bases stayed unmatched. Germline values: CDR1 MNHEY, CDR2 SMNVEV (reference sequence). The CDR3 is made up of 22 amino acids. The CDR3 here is CASSLVGLAGGIVGPSSYEQYF. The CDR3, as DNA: TGTGCCAGCAGTTTAGTGGGACTAGCGGGAGGGATCGTTGGTCCGAGTTCGTACGAGCAGTACTTC.

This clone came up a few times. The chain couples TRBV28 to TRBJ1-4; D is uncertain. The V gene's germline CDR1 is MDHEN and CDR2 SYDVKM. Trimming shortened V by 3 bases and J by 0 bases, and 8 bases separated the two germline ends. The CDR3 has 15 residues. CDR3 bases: TGTGCCAGCAGTTTGGGTACTGCAACTAATGAAAAACTGTTTTTT. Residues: CASSLGTATNEKLFF.

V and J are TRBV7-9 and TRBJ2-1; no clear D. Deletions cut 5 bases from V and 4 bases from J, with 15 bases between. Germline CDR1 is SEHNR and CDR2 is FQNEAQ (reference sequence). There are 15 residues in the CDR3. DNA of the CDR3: TGTGCCAGCAGCCCCCGGGCAGCACCTTACAATGAGCAGTTCTTC. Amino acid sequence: CASSPRAAPYNEQFF.

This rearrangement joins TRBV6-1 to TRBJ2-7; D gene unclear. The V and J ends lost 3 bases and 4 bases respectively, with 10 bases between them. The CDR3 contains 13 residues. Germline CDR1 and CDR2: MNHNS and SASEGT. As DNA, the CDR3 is TGTGCCAGCAGTGACACCGCAGTTTACGAGCAGTACTTC. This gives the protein CASSDTAVYEQYF.

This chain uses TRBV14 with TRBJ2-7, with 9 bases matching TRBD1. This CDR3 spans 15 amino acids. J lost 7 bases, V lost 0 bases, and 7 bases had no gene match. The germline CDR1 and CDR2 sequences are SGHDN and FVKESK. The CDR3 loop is CASSQETQGAGEQYF. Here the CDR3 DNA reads TGTGCCAGCAGCCAAGAAACACAGGGGGCCGGGGAGCAGTACTTC.

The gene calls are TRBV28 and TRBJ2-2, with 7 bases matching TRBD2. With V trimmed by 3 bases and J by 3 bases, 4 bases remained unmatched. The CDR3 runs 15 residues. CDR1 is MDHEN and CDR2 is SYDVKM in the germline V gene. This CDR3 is CASSFVREYTGELFF. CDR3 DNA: TGTGCCAGCAGTTTTGTGCGGGAGTACACCGGGGAGCTGTTTTTT.

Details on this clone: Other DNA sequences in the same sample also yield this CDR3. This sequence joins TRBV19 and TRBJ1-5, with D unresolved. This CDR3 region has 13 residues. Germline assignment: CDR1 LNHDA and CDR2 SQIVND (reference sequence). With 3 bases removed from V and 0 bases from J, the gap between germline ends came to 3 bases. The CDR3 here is CASSISSNQPQHF. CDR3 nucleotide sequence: TGTGCCAGTAGTATTTCTAGCAATCAGCCCCAGCATTTT.

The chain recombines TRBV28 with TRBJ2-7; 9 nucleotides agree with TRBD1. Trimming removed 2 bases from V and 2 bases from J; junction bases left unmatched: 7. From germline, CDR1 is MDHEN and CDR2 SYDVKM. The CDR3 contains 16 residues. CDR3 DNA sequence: TGTGCCAGCAGTTTAGGCCTACAGGGGGCTGCCTACGAGCAGTACTTC. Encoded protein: CASSLGLQGAAYEQYF.

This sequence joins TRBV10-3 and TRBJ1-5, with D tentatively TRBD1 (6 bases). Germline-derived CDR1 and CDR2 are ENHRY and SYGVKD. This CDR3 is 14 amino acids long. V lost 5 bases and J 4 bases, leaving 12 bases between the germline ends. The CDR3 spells CAISPTGGNQPQHF. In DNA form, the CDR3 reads TGTGCCATCAGTCCGACAGGAGGAAATCAGCCCCAGCATTTT.

As DNA, the CDR3 is TGTGCCGTTAGGGTGGGGGTCACAGATACGCAGTATTTT. It specifies CAVRVGVTDTQYF. The V gene is TRBV19, the J gene TRBJ2-3; possibly TRBD1 or TRBD2 for D (5 bases each). CDR1 is LNHDA, CDR2 SQIVND, per germline (reference sequence). CDR3 length equals 13 residues. V shed 11 bases and J shed 2 bases, with 14 bases lying between them. Full variable domain (missing parts from reference TRBV19 and TRBJ2-3): DGGITQSPKYLFRKEGQNVTLSCEQNLNHDAMYWYRQDPGQGLRLIYYSQIVNDFQKGDIAEGYSVSREKKESFPLTVTSAQKNPTAFYLCAVRVGVTDTQYFGPGTRLTVL.

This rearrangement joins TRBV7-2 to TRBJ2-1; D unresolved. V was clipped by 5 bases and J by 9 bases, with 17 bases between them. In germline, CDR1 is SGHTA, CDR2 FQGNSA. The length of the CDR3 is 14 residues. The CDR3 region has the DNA TGTGCCAGCAGCCCCGTGACTGCAAGTCTTGAGCAGTTCTTC. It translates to CASSPVTASLEQFF.

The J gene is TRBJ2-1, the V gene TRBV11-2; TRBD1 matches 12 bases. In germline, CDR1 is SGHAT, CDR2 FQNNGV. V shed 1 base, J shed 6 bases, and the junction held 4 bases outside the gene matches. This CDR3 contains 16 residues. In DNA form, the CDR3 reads TGTGCCAGCAGCTTAGTCGGGACAGGGGGCCTCAATGAGCAGTTCTTC. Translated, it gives CASSLVGTGGLNEQFF.

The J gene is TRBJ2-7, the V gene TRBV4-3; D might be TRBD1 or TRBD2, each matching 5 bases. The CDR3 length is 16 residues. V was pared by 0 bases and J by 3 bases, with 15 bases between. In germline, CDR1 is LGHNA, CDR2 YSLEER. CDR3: CASSQDGGEGSYEQYF. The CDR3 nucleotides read TGCGCCAGCAGCCAAGATGGGGGTGAGGGAAGCTACGAGCAGTACTTC.

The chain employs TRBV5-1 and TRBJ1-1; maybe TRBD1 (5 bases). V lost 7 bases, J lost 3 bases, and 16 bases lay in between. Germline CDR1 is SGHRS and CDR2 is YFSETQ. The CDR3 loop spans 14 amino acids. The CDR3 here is CASSSRGAYTEAFF. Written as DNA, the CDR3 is TGCGCCAGCTCGTCAAGGGGCGCGTACACTGAAGCTTTCTTT.

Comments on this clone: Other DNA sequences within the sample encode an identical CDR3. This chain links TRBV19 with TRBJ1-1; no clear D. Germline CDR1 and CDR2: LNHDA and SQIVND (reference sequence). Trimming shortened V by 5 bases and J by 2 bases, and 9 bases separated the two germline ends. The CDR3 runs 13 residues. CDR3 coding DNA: TGTGCCAGTAGTTTGGAAGGAAACACTGAAGCTTTCTTT. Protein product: CASSLEGNTEAFF.

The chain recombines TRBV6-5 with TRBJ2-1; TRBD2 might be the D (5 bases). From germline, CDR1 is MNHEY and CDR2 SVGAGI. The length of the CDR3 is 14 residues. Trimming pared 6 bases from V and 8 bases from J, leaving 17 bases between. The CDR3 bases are TGTGCCAGCAGCCATCGAGGGAGCCGGGATGAGCAGTTCTTC. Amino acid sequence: CASSHRGSRDEQFF.

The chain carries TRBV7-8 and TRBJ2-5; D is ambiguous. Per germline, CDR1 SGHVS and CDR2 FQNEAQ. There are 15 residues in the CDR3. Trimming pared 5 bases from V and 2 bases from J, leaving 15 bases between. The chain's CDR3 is CASSHPPQAQETQYF. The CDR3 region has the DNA TGTGCCAGCAGCCACCCCCCCCAAGCGCAAGAGACCCAGTACTTC. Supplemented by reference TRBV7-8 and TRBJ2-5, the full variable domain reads GAGVSQSPRYKVAKRGQDVALRCDPISGHVSLFWYQQALGQGPEFLTYFQNEAQLDKSGLPSDRFFAERPEGSVSTLKIQRTQQEDSAVYLCASSHPPQAQETQYFGPGTRLLVL.

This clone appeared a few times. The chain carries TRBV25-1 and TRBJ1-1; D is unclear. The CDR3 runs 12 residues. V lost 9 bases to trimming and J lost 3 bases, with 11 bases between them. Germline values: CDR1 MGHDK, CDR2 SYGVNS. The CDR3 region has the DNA TGTGCCAGTAGTACGGAGTACACTGAAGCTTTCTTT. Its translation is CASSTEYTEAFF.

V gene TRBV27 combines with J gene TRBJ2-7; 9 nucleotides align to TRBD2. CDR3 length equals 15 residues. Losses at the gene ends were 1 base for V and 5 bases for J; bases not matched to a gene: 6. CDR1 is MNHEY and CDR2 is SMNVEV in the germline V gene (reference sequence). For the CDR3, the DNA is TGTGCCAGCAGTTTATACCCTAGCGGGAATAACGAGCAGTACTTC. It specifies CASSLYPSGNNEQYF.

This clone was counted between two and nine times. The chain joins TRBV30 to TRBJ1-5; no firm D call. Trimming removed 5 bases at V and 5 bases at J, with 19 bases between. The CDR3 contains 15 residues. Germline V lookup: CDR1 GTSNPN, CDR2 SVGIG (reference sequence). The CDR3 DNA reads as TGTGCCTGGGCAAACCCGGATAAGGTCCATCAGCCCCAGCATTTT. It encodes CAWANPDKVHQPQHF.

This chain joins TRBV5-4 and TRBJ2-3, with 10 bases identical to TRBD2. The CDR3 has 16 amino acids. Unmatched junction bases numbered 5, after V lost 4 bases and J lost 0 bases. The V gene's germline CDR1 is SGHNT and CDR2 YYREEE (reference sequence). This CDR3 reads CASSILLAGSTDTQYF. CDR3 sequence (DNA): TGTGCCAGCAGCATCTTACTAGCGGGGAGCACAGATACGCAGTATTTT.

CDR3 DNA sequence: TGTGCCAGCAGTTTGTTGAATTCGGAGACCCAGTACTTC. The encoded protein is CASSLLNSETQYF. The rearrangement joins TRBV27 to TRBJ2-5; D remains unclear. Germline V gene sequence: CDR1 MNHEY, CDR2 SMNVEV (reference sequence). The CDR3 spans 13 residues. Trimming left V 3 bases short and J 5 bases short, with 10 bases between.

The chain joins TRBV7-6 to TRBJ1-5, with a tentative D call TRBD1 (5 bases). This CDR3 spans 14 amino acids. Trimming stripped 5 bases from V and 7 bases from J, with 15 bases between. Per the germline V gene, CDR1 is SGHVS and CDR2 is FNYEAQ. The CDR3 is CASSRGPRGQPQHF. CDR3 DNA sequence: TGTGCCAGCAGCCGGGGCCCACGAGGACAGCCCCAGCATTTT.

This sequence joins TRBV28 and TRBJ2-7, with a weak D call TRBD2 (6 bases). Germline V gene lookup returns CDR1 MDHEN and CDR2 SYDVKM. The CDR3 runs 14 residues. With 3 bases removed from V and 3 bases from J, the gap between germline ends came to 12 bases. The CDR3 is CASSFNRGYYEQYF. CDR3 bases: TGTGCCAGCAGTTTTAATCGGGGGTACTACGAGCAGTACTTC.

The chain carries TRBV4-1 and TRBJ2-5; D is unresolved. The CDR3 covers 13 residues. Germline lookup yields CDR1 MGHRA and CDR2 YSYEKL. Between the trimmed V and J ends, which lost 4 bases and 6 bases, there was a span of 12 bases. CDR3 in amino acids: CASSPRLRKTQYF. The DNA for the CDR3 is TGCGCCAGCAGCCCTAGACTTAGGAAGACCCAGTACTTC.

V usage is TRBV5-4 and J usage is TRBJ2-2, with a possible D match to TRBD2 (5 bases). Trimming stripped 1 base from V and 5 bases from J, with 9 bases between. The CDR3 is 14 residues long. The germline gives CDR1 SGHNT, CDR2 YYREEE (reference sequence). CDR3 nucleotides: TGTGCCAGCAGCTTGAGGACGGGGACCGGGGAGCTGTTTTTT. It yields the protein CASSLRTGTGELFF.

This CDR3 is CAISGLRDEQYF. For the CDR3, the DNA is TGTGCCATCAGTGGACTCCGGGACGAGCAGTACTTC. J is TRBJ2-7 and V is TRBV10-3; no clear D. The CDR3 consists of 12 residues. V was shortened by 4 bases and J by 5 bases, with 9 bases between the two germline ends. Germline CDR1 and CDR2: ENHRY and SYGVKD.